This TCR beta chain emerged from a study of shared clonotypes between healthy human individuals. The CDR3 contains 17 residues. Germline V gene data show CDR1 as ENHRY and CDR2 as SYGVKD. V lost 0 bases and J 0 bases, leaving 9 bases between the germline ends. Data came from immunoSEQ multiplex PCR; TCRdb stores just in-frame clones and leaves some out. This table holds under 600,000 clones, around 81% found once. The chain links TRBV10-3 to TRBJ2-6; a possible D gene is TRBD1 (6 bases). The source of this sequence is a woman in her 40s in good health. Some clones in this sample may be carry-over from other donors' samples. Sequencing was carried out using PBMCs. The CDR3 region is CAISESGTPSGANVLTF. The DNA of the CDR3 is TGTGCCATCAGTGAGTCGGGGACACCCTCTGGGGCCAACGTCCTGACTTTC.